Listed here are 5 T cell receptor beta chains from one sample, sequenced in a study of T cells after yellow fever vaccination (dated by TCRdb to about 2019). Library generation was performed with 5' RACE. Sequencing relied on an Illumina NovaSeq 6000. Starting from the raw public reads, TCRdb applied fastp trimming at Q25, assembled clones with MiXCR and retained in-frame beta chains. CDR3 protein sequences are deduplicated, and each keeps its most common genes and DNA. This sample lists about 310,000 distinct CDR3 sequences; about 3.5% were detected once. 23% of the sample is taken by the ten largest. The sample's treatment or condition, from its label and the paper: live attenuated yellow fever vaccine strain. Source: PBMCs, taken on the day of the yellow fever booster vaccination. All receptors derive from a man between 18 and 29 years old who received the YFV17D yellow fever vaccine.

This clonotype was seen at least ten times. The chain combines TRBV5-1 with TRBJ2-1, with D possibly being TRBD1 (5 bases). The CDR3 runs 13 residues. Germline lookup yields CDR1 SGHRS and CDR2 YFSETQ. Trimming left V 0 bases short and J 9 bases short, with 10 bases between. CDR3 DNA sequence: TGCGCCAGCAGCTTGGAGGGGATAGGTGAGCAGTTCTTC. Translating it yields CASSLEGIGEQFF.

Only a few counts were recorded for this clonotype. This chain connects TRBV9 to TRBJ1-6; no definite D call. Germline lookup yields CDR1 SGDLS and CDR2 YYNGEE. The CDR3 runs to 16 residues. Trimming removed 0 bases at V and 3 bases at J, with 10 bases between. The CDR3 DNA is TGTGCCAGCAGCGTAGCTGAGACACTCTATAATTCACCCCTCCACTTT. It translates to CASSVAETLYNSPLHF.

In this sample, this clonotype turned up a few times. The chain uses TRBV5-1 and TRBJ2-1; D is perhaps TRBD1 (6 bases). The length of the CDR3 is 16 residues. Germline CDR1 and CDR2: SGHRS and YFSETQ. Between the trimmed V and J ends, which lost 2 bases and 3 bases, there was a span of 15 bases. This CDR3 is CASSFTLQGDYNEQFF. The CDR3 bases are TGCGCCAGCAGCTTCACCCTACAGGGTGACTACAATGAGCAGTTCTTC.

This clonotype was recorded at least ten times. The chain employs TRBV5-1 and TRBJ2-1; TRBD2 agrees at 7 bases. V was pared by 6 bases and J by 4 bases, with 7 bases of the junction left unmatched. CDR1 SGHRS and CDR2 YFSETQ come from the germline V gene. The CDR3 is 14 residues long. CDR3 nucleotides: TGCGCCAGCACAACTAGCGTTTCTTACAATGAGCAGTTCTTC. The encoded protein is CASTTSVSYNEQFF.

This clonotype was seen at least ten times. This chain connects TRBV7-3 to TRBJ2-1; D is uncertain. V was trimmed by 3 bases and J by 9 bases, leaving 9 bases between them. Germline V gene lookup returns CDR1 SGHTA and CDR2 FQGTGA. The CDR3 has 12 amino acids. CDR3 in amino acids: CASSFYGGEQFF. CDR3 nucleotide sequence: TGTGCCAGCAGCTTCTACGGCGGTGAGCAGTTCTTC.